This TCR beta chain was recovered during a study of blood T cell repertoires in COVID-19. Germline assignment: CDR1 KGHSH and CDR2 LQKENI. The CDR3 extends over 13 amino acids. Trimming left V 2 bases short and J 8 bases short, with 7 bases between. In the authors' methods: Reference gene primer amplification in the assay estimated nucleated cell counts. The assay was immunoSEQ multiplex PCR, and TCRdb's table has in-frame clones only and misses some. V and J calls and clone size come straight from that table; D and trimming were deduced from the DNA. Here the sample spans some 330,000 clones, roughly 88% being singletons.

This clonotype was obtained from a woman aged 45-65 years with active or convalescent COVID-19. The chain employs TRBV18 and TRBJ1-6; maybe TRBD1 (6 bases). Input material: peripheral blood. CDR3 coding DNA: TGTGCCAGCTCACCAAACAGGGATTCACCCCTCCACTTT. Its protein is CASSPNRDSPLHF.